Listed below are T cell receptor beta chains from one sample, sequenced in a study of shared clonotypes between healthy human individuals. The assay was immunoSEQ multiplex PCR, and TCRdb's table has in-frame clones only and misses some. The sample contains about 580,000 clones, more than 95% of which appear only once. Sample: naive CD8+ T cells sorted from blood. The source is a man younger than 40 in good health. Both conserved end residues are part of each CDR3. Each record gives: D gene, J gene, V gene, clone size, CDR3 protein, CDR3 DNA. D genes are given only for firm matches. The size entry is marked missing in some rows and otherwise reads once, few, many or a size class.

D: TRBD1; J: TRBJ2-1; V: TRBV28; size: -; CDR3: CASSPYVVTGVRDEQFF; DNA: TGTGCCAGCAGTCCCTATGTAGTGACAGGGGTTAGAGATGAGCAGTTCTTC
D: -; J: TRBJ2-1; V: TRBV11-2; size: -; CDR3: CASSSLAYEQFF; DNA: TGTGCCAGCAGCTCCTTAGCGTATGAGCAGTTCTTC
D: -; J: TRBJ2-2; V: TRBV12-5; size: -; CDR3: CASGSNTGELFF; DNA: TGTGCTAGTGGTTCGAACACCGGGGAGCTGTTTTTT
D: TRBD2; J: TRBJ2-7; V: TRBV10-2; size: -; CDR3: CASSDGLAGAHEQYF; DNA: TGCGCCAGCAGTGACGGACTAGCGGGAGCCCACGAGCAGTACTTC
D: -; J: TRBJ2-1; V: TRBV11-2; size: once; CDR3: CASSPRGGEQFF; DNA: TGTGCCAGCAGCCCCCGAGGGGGTGAGCAGTTCTTC
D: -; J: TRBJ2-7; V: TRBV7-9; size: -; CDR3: CASSLQVNYEQYF; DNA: TGTGCCAGCAGCTTACAGGTAAACTACGAGCAGTACTTC
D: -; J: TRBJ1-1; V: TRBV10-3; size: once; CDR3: CAISDLQKDSEAFF; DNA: TGTGCCATCAGTGATTTGCAAAAGGACTCTGAAGCTTTCTTT
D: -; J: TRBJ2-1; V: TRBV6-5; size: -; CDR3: CAASVGEVREQFF; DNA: TGTGCCGCCTCGGTGGGGGAAGTTCGTGAGCAGTTCTTC
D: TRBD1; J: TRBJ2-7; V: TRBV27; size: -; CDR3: CASGSRQGNTYEQYF; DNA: TGTGCCAGCGGGTCCCGACAGGGGAATACCTACGAGCAGTACTTC
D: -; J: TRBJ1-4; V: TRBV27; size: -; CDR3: CASSLLGGEEELFF; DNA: TGTGCCAGCAGTTTGCTTGGGGGCGAGGAGGAACTGTTTTTT
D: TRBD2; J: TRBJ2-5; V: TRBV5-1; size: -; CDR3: CASSLPAGAETQYF; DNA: TGCGCCAGCAGCTTACCGGCGGGAGCAGAGACCCAGTACTTC
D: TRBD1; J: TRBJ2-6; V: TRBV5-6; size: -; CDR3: CASSLATGGWSGANVLTF; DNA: TGTGCCAGCAGCTTGGCCACAGGGGGCTGGTCTGGGGCCAACGTCCTGACTTTC
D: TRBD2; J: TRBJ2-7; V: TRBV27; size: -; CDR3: CASSFMVSSGVSYEQYF; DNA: TGTGCCAGCAGTTTTATGGTTTCCAGCGGGGTGTCCTACGAGCAGTACTTC
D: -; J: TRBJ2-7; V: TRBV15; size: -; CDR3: CATSRGVSESYEQYF; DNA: TGTGCCACCAGCAGAGGGGTCAGCGAATCCTACGAGCAGTACTTC
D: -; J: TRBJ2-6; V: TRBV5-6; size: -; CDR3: CASQSGTRSGANVLTF; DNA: TGTGCCAGCCAATCCGGGACTCGAAGTGGGGCCAACGTCCTGACTTTC
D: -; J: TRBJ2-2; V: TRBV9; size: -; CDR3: CASSVTGVTFTGELFF; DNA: TGTGCCAGCAGCGTTACCGGAGTCACTTTCACCGGGGAGCTGTTTTTT
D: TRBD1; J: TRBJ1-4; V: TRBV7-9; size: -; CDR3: CASSPRTGTEKLFF; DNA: TGTGCCAGCAGCCCCCGGACAGGGACTGAAAAACTGTTTTTT
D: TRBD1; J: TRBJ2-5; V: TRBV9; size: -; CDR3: CASSVEGQQETQYF; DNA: TGTGCCAGCAGCGTAGAGGGACAGCAAGAGACCCAGTACTTC
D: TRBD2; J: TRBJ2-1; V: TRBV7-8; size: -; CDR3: CASSLAPSGRPNEQFF; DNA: TGTGCCAGCAGCTTAGCGCCCAGCGGGAGGCCCAATGAGCAGTTCTTC
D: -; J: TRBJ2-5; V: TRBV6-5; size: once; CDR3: CASSTPPGQETQYF; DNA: TGTGCCAGCAGTACCCCCCCAGGGCAAGAGACCCAGTACTTC
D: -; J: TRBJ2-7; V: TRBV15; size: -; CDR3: CATSRAGAVVSYEQYF; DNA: TGTGCCACCAGCAGAGCAGGGGCGGTCGTTTCGTACGAGCAGTACTTC
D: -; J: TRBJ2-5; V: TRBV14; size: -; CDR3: CASSQDPNQETQYF; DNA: TGTGCCAGCAGCCAAGATCCCAACCAAGAGACCCAGTACTTC
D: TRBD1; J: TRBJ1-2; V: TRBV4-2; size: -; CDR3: CASSHGTGYGYTF; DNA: TGTGCCAGCAGCCACGGGACAGGGTATGGCTACACCTTC
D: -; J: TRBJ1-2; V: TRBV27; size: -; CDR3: CASSLSGSFGYTF; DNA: TGTGCCAGCAGTTTATCGGGGAGTTTTGGCTACACCTTC
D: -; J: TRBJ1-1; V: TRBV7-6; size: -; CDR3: CASSLEGDLNTEAFF; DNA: TGTGCCAGCAGCTTAGAAGGGGACTTGAACACTGAAGCTTTCTTT
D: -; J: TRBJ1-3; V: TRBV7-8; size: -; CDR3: CASSLPGGNTIYF; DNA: TGTGCCAGCAGCCTGCCGGGGGGAAACACCATATATTTT
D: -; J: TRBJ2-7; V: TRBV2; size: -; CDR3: CASTSTESYEQYF; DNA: TGTGCCAGCACCTCGACGGAATCCTACGAGCAGTACTTC
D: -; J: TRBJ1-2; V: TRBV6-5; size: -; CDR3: CASSYGGPNYGYTF; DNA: TGTGCCAGCAGTTACGGGGGCCCCAACTATGGCTACACCTTC
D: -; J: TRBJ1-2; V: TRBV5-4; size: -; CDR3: CASSLFSGQSYYGYTF; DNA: TGTGCCAGCAGCCTCTTTAGTGGACAGAGCTACTATGGCTACACCTTC
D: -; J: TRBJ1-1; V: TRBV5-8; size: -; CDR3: CASSLVRENTEAFF; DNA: TGTGCCAGCAGCTTGGTAAGGGAGAACACTGAAGCTTTCTTT
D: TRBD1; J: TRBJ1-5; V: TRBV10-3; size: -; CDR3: CAISESLDRENQPQHF; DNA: TGTGCCATCAGTGAGTCGTTGGACAGGGAAAATCAGCCCCAGCATTTT
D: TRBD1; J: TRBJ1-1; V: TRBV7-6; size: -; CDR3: CASSFPGTGMFGTEAFF; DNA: TGTGCCAGCAGCTTCCCCGGGACAGGGATGTTTGGCACTGAAGCTTTCTTT
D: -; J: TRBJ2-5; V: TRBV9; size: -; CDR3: CASSVEGHPQETQYF; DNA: TGTGCCAGCAGCGTAGAGGGACACCCACAAGAGACCCAGTACTTC
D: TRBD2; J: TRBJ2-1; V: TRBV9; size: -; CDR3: CASSVTGTSGSKQFF; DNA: TGTGCCAGCAGCGTGACCGGGACTAGCGGGAGCAAGCAGTTCTTC
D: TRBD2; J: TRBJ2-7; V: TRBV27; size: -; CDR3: CASSLRRGGPQREQYF; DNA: TGTGCCAGCAGTTTGCGAAGGGGAGGGCCTCAGAGGGAGCAGTACTTC
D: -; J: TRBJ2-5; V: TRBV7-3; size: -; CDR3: CASSLGLGETQYF; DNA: TGTGCCAGCAGCTTAGGGCTAGGGGAGACCCAGTACTTC
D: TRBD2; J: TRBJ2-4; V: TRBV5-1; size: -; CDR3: CASSFIRVSGRREVAKNIQYF; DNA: TGCGCCAGCAGCTTCATTCGCGTGAGCGGGAGAAGAGAGGTAGCCAAAAACATTCAGTACTTC
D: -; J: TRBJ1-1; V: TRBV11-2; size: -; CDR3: CASSLVWGTNTEAFF; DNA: TGTGCCAGCAGCTTAGTGTGGGGGACGAACACTGAAGCTTTCTTT
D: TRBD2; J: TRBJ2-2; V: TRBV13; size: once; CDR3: CASSSGLAANTGELFF; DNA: TGTGCCAGCAGCTCCGGACTAGCGGCGAACACCGGGGAGCTGTTTTTT
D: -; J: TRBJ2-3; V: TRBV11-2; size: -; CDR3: CASSLPRGRTDTQYF; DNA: TGTGCCAGCAGCTTACCTCGGGGTCGGACGGATACGCAGTATTTT
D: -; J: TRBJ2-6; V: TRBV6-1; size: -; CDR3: CASSEWWHSGANVLTF; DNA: TGTGCCAGCAGTGAATGGTGGCACTCTGGGGCCAACGTCCTGACTTTC